Listed below are T cell receptor beta chains from one sample, sequenced in a study of T cell repertoires in cytomegalovirus infection. One entry per CDR3 protein results from TCRdb running MiXCR on the reads. The sample consists of fewer than 950,000 distinct CDR3 sequences, about 33% of them appearing once. These TCRs' antigens remain unknown. The starting material was cultured CD8+ T cells from PBMCs, obtained from culture after CMV antigen stimulation. All receptors come from a human donor in good health (CMV status not recorded). Some clones in this sample may be carry-over from other donors' samples. The CDR3 runs from the conserved cysteine through the conserved F or W. The D gene is left open where the match is weak. Clone sizes are given selectively: once, few, many, or a class where the clone is expanded.

size,J,D,V,length,DNA,CDR3
few,TRBJ2-2,TRBD2,TRBV7-3,17,TGTGCCAGCAGCTTAAAGTATGGCGGGGGGGCCGGCGGGGAGCTGTTTTTT,CASSLKYGGGAGGELFF
few,TRBJ2-3,.,TRBV9,16,TGTGCCAGCAGCACATCCGGGGGAGTGAGCACAGATACGCAGTATTTT,CASSTSGGVSTDTQYF
.,TRBJ2-1,.,TRBV19,15,TGTGCCAGTAGCCTTGCCGGGACCGAGAGGAATGAGCAGTTCTTC,CASSLAGTERNEQFF
few,TRBJ1-6,.,TRBV27,12,TGTGCCAGCAGTTTTCTGGGCTCACCCCTCCACTTT,CASSFLGSPLHF
.,TRBJ2-1,.,TRBV20-1,15,TGCAGTGCTAGAGACCGCAAGGGGACCTACAATGAGCAGTTCTTC,CSARDRKGTYNEQFF
.,TRBJ2-7,TRBD2,TRBV7-8,14,TGTGCCAGCAGCCAGGGACTATCTCTCTACGAGCAGTACTTC,CASSQGLSLYEQYF
.,TRBJ1-2,.,TRBV7-2,13,TGTGCCAGCAGCTATATCCAGGGGAATGGCTACACCTTC,CASSYIQGNGYTF
many,TRBJ1-2,.,TRBV12-3/TRBV12-4,13,TGTGCCAGCAGTCCACCGGGGGGGTTCGGCTACACCTTC,CASSPPGGFGYTF
many,TRBJ1-1,TRBD1,TRBV7-6,14,TGTGCCAGCAGCGAGGGACAGAAGTTCGCTGAAGCTTTCTTT,CASSEGQKFAEAFF
few,TRBJ2-1,TRBD2,TRBV12-3/TRBV12-4,17,TGTGCCAGCAGTCCTGGGACTACCACGATAACCTACAATGAGCAGTTCTTC,CASSPGTTTITYNEQFF
.,TRBJ2-7,.,TRBV27,14,TGTGCCAGCAACTCAGTAGGTACGGCGGGTGAGCAGTACTTC,CASNSVGTAGEQYF
few,TRBJ2-5,.,TRBV7-9,15,TGTGCCAGCAGCTCAGTTCAGGGGTCGAAAGAGACCCAGTACTTC,CASSSVQGSKETQYF
few,TRBJ1-6,.,TRBV5-6,16,TGTGCCAGCAGCTTGATGGTCAGACCCGGGCATTCACCCCTCCACTTT,CASSLMVRPGHSPLHF
.,TRBJ1-4,.,TRBV7-2,12,TGTGCCAGCAGCCCCCTTGGTGATTGGGTGTTTTTT,CASSPLGDWVFF
many,TRBJ2-1,.,TRBV7-8,17,TGTGCCAGCAGCTTCATCGGGGAGGGGGTGTCCTACAATGAGCAGTTCTTC,CASSFIGEGVSYNEQFF
.,TRBJ1-4,.,TRBV10-3,17,TGTGCCATCAGTGAGACAAATAGGCAGGGGAGTAATGAAAAACTGTTTTTT,CAISETNRQGSNEKLFF
.,TRBJ1-4,.,TRBV19,15,TGTGTCAGTACCAATGAAGACAGTACTAATGAAAAACTGTTTTTT,CVSTNEDSTNEKLFF
few,TRBJ1-1,.,TRBV25-1,13,TGTGCCAGCAGTGAATTTGGTAACACTGAAGCTTTCTTT,CASSEFGNTEAFF
.,TRBJ2-7,.,TRBV7-9,10,TGTGCCCTGACGACCTACGAGCAGTACTTC,CALTTYEQYF
few,TRBJ2-5,TRBD1,TRBV27,15,TGTGCCAGCAGTTTACGGGAACAGGGGCTAGAGACCCAGTACTTC,CASSLREQGLETQYF
few,TRBJ1-5,.,TRBV6-1,16,TGTGCCAGCAGTGGAGCAACCTATGGGAGCAATCAGCCCCAGCATTTT,CASSGATYGSNQPQHF
many,TRBJ2-3,TRBD2,TRBV7-2,16,TGTGCCAGCAGCTTGCAGCGGGGGGGCTTCACAGATACGCAGTATTTT,CASSLQRGGFTDTQYF
many,TRBJ2-2,TRBD1,TRBV12-3/TRBV12-4,15,TGTGCCAGCAGTCCTTCAGGGGGCGGGACCGGGGAGCTGTTTTTT,CASSPSGGGTGELFF
.,TRBJ2-7,.,TRBV5-6,12,TGTGCCAGCAGCTTAAAGGTCAACGAGCAGTACTTC,CASSLKVNEQYF
few,TRBJ2-3,.,TRBV10-3,18,TGTGCCATCAGTGAAAGTTTCGGAGGGTTTCGGACCACAGATACGCAGTATTTT,CAISESFGGFRTTDTQYF
.,TRBJ1-4,.,TRBV2,14,TGTGCCAGCAGTGAAGAAAACAGGGTTGAAAAACTGTTTTTT,CASSEENRVEKLFF
few,TRBJ2-5,.,TRBV7-3,14,TGTGCCAGCAGCTTCGGACCTGGCCAAGAGACCCAGTACTTC,CASSFGPGQETQYF
.,TRBJ1-2,.,TRBV6-5,15,TGTGCCAGCAGTTACTCGAGGGCAGCCTTAGGGGGCTACACCTTC,CASSYSRAALGGYTF
.,TRBJ2-5,.,TRBV7-9,14,TGTGCCAGCAGCTTTGCGAGGGTCCAAGAGACCCAGTACTTC,CASSFARVQETQYF
.,TRBJ1-6,.,TRBV12-3/TRBV12-4,19,TGTGCCAGCAGTTTTCAGGCAGGGGCTACCAGCTCCTATAATTCACCCCTCCACTTT,CASSFQAGATSSYNSPLHF
.,TRBJ1-1,.,TRBV7-1,15,TGTGTCAGCAGCCCCTCGAAGCGTAGCAACACTGAAGCTTTCTTT,CVSSPSKRSNTEAFF
.,TRBJ2-1,.,TRBV15,16,TGTGCCACCAGCAGGTACATAGCGAGCTCCTACAATGAGCAGTTCTTC,CATSRYIASSYNEQFF
few,TRBJ1-2,TRBD1,TRBV7-2,16,TGTGCCAGCAACCCGGGACAGCGCCCACCCCTTTATGGCTACACCTTC,CASNPGQRPPLYGYTF
.,TRBJ1-2,.,TRBV27,12,TGTGCCAGCAGTTCGGATCACTATGGCTACACCTTC,CASSSDHYGYTF
few,TRBJ2-5,.,TRBV10-2,16,TGCGCCAGCAGTGATGCTATGCAGGATTACGAAGAGACCCAGTACTTC,CASSDAMQDYEETQYF
.,TRBJ2-1,TRBD2,TRBV6-2/TRBV6-3,17,TGTGCAAGCAGTTCCCACCTTGCGGGGGACGCCTACAATGAGCAGTTCTTC,CASSSHLAGDAYNEQFF
few,TRBJ2-5,TRBD1,TRBV2,15,TGTGCCAGCAGTGAAGAAGGACAGGGCGGTGAGACCCAGTACTTC,CASSEEGQGGETQYF
.,TRBJ2-1,TRBD2,TRBV24-1,16,TGTGCCACCAGTTCCGCGGGGGGACGCTCCTACAATGAGCAGTTCTTC,CATSSAGGRSYNEQFF
.,TRBJ1-2,.,TRBV6-5,15,TGTGCCAGCAGTTACTCCCAGGGTATCGAAGATGGCTACACCTTC,CASSYSQGIEDGYTF
.,TRBJ1-2,.,TRBV2,17,TGTGCCAGCATAATGTCCGAAGAGACAAGAGGGGGCTATGGCTACACCTTC,CASIMSEETRGGYGYTF
few,TRBJ1-1,.,TRBV27,12,TGTGCCAGCCGAAAACAGGGAACTGAAGCTTTCTTT,CASRKQGTEAFF
few,TRBJ1-1,.,TRBV6-5,15,TGTGCCAGCAGTTACTCGAGTGGGACGAACACTGAAGCTTTCTTT,CASSYSSGTNTEAFF
many,TRBJ1-1,.,TRBV6-5,11,TGTGCCAGCATTGGGAGTACTGAAGCTTTCTTT,CASIGSTEAFF
.,TRBJ1-5,.,TRBV10-3,15,TGTGCCACCTCCGGGGGCGAAGGGAGCAATCAGCCCCAGCATTTT,CATSGGEGSNQPQHF
few,TRBJ2-5,.,TRBV7-9,16,TGTGCCAGCAGCTTAAAAGGGCGGATGATCCAAGAGACCCAGTACTTC,CASSLKGRMIQETQYF
few,TRBJ1-1,.,TRBV7-6,13,TGTGCCAGCAGCAATGGCCCCGGCCCTGAAGCTTTCTTT,CASSNGPGPEAFF
few,TRBJ2-5,.,TRBV7-6,16,TGTGCCAGCAGCTTAGCCCCGGGGGCGCCCCGGGAGACCCAGTACTTC,CASSLAPGAPRETQYF